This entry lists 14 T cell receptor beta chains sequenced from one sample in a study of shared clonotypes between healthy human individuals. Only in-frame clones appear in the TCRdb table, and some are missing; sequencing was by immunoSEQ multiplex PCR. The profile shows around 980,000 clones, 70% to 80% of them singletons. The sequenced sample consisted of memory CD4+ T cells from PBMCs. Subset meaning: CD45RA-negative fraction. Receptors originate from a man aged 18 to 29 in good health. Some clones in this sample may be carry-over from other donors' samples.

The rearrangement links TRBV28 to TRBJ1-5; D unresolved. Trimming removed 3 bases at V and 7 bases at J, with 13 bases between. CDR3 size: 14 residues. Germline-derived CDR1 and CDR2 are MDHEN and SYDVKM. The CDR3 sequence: CASSFDPGVQPQHF. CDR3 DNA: TGTGCCAGCAGTTTCGATCCGGGTGTCCAGCCCCAGCATTTT.

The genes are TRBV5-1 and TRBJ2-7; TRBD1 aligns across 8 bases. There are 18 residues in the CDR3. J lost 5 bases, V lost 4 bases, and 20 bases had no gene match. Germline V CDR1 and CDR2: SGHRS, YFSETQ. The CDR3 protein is CASSTLGQGRYQLDEQYF. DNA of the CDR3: TGCGCCAGCAGCACCCTCGGACAGGGAAGGTACCAGTTGGACGAGCAGTACTTC.

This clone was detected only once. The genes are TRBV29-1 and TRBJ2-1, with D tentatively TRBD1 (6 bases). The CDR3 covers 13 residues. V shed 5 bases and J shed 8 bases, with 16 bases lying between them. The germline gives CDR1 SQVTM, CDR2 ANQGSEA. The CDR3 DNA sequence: TGCAGCGTTCCTCAGGGGAATAGCTATGAGCAGTTCTTC. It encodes CSVPQGNSYEQFF.

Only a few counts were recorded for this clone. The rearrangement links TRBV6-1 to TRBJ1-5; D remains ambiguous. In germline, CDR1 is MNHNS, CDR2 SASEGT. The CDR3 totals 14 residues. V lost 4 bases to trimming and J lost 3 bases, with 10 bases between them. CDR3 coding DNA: TGTGCCAGCAGTGCCGACCTAACCAATCAGCCCCAGCATTTT. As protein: CASSADLTNQPQHF.

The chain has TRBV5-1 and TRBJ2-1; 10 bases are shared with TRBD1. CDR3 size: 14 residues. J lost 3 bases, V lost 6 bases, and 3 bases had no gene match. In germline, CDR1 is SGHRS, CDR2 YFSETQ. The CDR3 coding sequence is TGCGCCAGCAACCGGGACAGGGGCTACAATGAGCAGTTCTTC. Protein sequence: CASNRDRGYNEQFF.

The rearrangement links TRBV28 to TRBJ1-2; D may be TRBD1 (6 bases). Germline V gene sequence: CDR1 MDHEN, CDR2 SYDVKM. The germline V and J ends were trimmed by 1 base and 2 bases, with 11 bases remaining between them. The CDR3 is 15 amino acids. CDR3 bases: TGTGCCAGCAGTTTATACTCAGGGGTGAACTATGGCTACACCTTC. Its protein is CASSLYSGVNYGYTF.

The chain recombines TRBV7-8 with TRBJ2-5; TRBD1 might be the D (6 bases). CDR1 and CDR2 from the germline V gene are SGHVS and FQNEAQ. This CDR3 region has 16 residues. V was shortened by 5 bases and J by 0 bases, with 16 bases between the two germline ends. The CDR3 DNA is TGTGCCAGCAGCAGGTTTAACACAGGGTACCAAGAGACCCAGTACTTC. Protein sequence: CASSRFNTGYQETQYF.

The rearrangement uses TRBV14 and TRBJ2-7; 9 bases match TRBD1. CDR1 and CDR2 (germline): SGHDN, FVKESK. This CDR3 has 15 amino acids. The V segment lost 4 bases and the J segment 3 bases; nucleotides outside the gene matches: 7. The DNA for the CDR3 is TGTGCCAGCAGCCTTTACCGGGACAGGGACTACGAGCAGTACTTC. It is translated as CASSLYRDRDYEQYF.

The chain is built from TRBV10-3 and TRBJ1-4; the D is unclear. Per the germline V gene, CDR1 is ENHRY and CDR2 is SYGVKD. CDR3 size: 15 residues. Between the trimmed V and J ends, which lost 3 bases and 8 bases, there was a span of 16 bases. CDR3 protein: CAISERNSLQEKLFF. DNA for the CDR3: TGTGCCATCAGTGAACGTAACAGTTTACAGGAAAAACTGTTTTTT.

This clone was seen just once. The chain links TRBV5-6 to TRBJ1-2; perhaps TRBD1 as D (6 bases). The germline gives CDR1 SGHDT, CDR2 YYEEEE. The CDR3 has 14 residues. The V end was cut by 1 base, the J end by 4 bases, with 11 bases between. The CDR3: CASSLMGASYGYTF. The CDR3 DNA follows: TGTGCCAGCAGCTTGATGGGGGCCTCCTATGGCTACACCTTC.

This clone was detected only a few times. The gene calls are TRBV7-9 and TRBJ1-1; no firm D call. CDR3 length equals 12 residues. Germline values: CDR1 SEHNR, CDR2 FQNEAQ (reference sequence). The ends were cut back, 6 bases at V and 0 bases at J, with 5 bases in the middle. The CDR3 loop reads CASRVMNTEAFF. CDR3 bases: TGTGCCAGCAGGGTCATGAACACTGAAGCTTTCTTT.

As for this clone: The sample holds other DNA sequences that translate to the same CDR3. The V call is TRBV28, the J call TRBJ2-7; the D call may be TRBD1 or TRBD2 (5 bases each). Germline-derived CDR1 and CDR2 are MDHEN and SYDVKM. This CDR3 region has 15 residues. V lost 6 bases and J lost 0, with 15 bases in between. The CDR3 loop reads CASSRTGTLSYEQYF. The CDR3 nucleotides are TGTGCCAGCAGCCGTACCGGGACGCTCTCCTACGAGCAGTACTTC.

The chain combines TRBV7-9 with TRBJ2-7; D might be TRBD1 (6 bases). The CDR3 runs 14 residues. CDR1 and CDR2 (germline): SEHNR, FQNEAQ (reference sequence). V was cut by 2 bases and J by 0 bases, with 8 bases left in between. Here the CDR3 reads CASSLSGASYEQYF. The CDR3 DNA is TGTGCCAGCAGCTTATCAGGGGCCTCCTACGAGCAGTACTTC.

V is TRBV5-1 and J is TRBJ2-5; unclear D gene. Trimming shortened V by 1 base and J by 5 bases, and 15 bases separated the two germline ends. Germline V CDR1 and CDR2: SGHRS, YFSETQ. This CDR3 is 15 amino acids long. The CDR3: CASSLMVLNTETQYF. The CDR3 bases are TGCGCCAGCAGCTTGATGGTGTTGAATACGGAGACCCAGTACTTC.